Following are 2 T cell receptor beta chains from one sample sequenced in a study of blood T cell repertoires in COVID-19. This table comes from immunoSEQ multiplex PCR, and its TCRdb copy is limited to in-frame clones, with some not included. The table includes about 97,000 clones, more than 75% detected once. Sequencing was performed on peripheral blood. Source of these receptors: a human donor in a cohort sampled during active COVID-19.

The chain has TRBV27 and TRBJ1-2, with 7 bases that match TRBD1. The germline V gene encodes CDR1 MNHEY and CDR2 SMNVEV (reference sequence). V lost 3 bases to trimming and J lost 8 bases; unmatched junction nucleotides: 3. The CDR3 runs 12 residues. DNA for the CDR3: TGTGCCAGCAGTTTCTCAGGGGGAGGCTACACCTTC. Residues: CASSFSGGGYTF.

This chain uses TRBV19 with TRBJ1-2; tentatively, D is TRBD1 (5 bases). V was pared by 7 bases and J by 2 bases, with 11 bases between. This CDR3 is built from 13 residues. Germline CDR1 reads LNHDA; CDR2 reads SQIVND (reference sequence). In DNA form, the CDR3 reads TGTGCCAGTACCCCACGACAGAACTATGGCTACACCTTC. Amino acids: CASTPRQNYGYTF.